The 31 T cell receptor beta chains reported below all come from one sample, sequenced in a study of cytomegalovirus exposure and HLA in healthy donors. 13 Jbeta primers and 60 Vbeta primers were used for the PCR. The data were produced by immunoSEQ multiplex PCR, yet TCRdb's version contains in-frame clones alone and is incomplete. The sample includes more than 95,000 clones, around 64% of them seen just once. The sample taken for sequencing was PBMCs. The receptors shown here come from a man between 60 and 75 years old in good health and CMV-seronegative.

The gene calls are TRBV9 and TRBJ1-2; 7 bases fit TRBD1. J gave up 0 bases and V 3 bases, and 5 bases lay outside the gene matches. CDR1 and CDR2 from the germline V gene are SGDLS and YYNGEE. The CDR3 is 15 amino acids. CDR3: CASSAMTGTNYGYTF. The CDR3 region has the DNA TGTGCCAGCAGCGCCATGACAGGGACTAACTATGGCTACACCTTC.

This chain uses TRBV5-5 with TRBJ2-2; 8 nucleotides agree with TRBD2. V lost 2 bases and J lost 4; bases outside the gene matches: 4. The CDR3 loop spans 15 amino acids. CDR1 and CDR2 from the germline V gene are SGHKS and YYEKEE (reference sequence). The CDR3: CASSFRRGGTGELFF. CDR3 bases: TGTGCCAGCAGCTTTCGACGGGGGGGCACCGGGGAGCTGTTTTTT.

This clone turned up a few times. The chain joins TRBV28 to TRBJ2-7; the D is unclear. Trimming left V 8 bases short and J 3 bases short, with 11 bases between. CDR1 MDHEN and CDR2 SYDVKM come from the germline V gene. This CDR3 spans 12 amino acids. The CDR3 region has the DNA TGTGCCAGCGGTATAGTCAACTACGAGCAGTACTTC. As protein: CASGIVNYEQYF. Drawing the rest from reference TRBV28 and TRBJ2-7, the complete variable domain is DVKVTQSSRYLVKRTGEKVFLECVQDMDHENMFWYRQDPGLGLRLIYFSYDVKMKEKGDIPEGYSVSREKKERFSLILESASTNQTSMYLCASGIVNYEQYFGPGTRLTVT.

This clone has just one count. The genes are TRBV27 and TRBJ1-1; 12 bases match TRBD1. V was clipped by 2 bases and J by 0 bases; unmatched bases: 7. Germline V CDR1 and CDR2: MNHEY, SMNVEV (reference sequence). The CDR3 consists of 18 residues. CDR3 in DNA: TGTGCCAGCAGTTTACTTCGGGGGACAGGGGGCATGAACACTGAAGCTTTCTTT. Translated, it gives CASSLLRGTGGMNTEAFF.

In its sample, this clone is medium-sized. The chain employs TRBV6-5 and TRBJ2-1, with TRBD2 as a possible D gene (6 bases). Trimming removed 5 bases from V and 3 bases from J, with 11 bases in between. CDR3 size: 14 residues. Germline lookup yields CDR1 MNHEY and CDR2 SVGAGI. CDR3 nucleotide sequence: TGTGCCAGCAGTCCCGGGGGTGTCTACAATGAGCAGTTCTTC. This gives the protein CASSPGGVYNEQFF.

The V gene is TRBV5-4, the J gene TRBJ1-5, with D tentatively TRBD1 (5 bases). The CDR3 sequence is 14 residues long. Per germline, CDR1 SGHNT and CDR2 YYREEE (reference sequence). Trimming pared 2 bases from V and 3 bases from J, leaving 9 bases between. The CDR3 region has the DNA TGTGCCAGCAGCTTCACGACAGACAATCAGCCCCAGCATTTT. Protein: CASSFTTDNQPQHF.

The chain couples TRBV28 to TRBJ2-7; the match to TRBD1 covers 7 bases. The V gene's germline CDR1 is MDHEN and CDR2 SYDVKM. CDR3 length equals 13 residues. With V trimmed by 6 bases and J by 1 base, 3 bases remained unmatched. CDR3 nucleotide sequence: TGTGCCAGCAGACGACAGGGTTCCTACGAGCAGTACTTC. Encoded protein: CASRRQGSYEQYF.

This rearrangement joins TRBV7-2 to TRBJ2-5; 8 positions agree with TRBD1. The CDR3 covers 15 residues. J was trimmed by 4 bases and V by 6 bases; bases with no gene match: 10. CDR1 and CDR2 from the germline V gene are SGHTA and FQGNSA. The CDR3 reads CASSAPGQAGETQYF. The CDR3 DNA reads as TGTGCCAGCAGTGCCCCGGGACAGGCCGGAGAGACCCAGTACTTC. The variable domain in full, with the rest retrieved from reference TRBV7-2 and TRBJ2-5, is GAGVSQSPSNKVTEKGKDVELRCDPISGHTALYWYRQSLGQGLEFLIYFQGNSAPDKSGLPSDRFSAERTGGSVSTLTIQRTQQEDSAVYLCASSAPGQAGETQYFGPGTRLLVL.

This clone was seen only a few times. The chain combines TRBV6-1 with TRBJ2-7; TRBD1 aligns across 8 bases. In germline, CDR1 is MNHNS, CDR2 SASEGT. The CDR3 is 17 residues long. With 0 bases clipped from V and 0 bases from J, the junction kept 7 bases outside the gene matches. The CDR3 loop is CASSEAHRTGISYEQYF. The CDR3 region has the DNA TGTGCCAGCAGTGAAGCGCACAGGACAGGGATCTCCTACGAGCAGTACTTC.

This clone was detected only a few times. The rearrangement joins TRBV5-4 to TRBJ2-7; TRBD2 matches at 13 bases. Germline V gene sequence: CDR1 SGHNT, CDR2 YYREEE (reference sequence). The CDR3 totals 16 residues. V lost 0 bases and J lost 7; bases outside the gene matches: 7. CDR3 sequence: CASSLGGLAGFGEQYF. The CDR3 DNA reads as TGTGCCAGCAGCTTGGGGGGACTAGCGGGGTTTGGAGAGCAGTACTTC.

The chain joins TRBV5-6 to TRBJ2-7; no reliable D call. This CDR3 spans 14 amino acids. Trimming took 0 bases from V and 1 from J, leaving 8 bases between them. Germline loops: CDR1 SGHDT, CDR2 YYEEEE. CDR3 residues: CASSLETVSYEQYF. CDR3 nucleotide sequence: TGTGCCAGCAGCTTGGAAACAGTTTCCTACGAGCAGTACTTC.

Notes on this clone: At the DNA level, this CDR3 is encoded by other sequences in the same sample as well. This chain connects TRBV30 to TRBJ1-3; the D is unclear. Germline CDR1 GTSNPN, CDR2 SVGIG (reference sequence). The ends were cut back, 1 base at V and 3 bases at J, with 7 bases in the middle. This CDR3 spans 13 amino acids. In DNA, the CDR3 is TGTGCCTGGAGTGCGGGAGTTGGAAACACCATATATTTT. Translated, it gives CAWSAGVGNTIYF.

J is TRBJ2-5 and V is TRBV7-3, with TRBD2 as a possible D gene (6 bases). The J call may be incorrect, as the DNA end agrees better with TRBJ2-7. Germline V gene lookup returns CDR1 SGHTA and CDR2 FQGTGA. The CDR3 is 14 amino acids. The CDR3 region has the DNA TGTGCCAGCAGTGCGGGGAGGAGCTCCTACGAGCAGTACTTC. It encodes CASSAGRSSYEQYF.

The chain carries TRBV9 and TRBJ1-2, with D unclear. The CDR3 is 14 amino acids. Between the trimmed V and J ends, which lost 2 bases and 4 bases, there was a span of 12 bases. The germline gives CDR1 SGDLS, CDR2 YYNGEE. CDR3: CASSVSGVAYGYTF. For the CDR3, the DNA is TGTGCCAGCAGCGTCTCCGGGGTAGCCTATGGCTACACCTTC. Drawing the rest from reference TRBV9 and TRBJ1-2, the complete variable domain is DSGVTQTPKHLITATGQRVTLRCSPRSGDLSVYWYQQSLDQGLQFLIQYYNGEERAKGNILERFSAQQFPDLHSELNLSSLELGDSALYFCASSVSGVAYGYTFGSGTRLTVV.

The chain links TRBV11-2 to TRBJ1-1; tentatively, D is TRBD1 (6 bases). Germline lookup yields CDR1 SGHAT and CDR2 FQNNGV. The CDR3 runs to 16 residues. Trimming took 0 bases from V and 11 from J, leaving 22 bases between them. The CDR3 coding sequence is TGTGCCAGCAGCTTAGAAAACCTTGGGGGCAGCTTGCGGGCTTTCTTT. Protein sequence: CASSLENLGGSLRAFF.

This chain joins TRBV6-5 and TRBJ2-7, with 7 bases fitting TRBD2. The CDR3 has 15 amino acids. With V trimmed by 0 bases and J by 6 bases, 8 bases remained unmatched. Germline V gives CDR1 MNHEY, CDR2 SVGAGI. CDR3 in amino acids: CASSYSRTRVFEQYF. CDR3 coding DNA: TGTGCCAGCAGTTACTCGAGGACTAGGGTATTCGAGCAGTACTTC.

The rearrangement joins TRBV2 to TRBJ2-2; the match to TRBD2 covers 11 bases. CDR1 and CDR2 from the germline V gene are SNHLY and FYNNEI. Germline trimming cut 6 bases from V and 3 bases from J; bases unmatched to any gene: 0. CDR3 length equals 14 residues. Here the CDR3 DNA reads TGTGCCAGCAGGGGACTAGCGGACACCGGGGAGCTGTTTTTT. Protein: CASRGLADTGELFF. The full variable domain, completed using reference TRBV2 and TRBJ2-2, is EPEVTQTPSHQVTQMGQEVILRCVPISNHLYFYWYRQILGQKVEFLVSFYNNEISEKSEIFDDQFSVERPDGSNFTLKIRSTKLEDSAMYFCASRGLADTGELFFGEGSRLTVL.

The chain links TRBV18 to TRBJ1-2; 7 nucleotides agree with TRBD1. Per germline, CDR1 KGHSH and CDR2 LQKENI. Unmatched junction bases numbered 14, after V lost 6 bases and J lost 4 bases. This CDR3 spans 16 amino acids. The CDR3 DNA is TGTGCCAGCTCTTCTCCAATGACCGCAGGGGGCTATGGCTACACCTTC. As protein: CASSSPMTAGGYGYTF. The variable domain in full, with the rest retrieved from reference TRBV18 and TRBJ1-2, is NAGVMQNPRHLVRRRGQEARLRCSPMKGHSHVYWYRQLPEEGLKFMVYLQKENIIDESGMPKERFSAEFPKEGPSILRIQQVVRGDSAAYFCASSSPMTAGGYGYTFGSGTRLTVV.

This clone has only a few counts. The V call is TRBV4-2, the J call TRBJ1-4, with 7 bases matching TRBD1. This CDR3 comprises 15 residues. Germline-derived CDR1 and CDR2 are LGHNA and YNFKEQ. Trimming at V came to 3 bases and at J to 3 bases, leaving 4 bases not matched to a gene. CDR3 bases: TGTGCCAGCAGCCAGCCGGACAGGCCTAATGAAAAACTGTTTTTT. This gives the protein CASSQPDRPNEKLFF.

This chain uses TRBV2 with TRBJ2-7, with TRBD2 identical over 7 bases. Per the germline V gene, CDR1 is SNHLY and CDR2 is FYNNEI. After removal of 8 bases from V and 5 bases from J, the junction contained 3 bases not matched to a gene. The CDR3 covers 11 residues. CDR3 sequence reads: CASGRAHEQYF. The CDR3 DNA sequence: TGTGCCAGCGGGAGGGCGCACGAGCAGTACTTC.

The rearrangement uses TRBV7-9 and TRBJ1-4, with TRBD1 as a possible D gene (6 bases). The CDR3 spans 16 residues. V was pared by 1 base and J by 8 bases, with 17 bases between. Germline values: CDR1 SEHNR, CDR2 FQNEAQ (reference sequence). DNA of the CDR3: TGTGCCAGCAGCTTAGACTTCCAGGGGCTGACCGAAAAACTGTTTTTT. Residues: CASSLDFQGLTEKLFF. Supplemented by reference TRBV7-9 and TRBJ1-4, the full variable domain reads DTGVSQNPRHKITKRGQNVTFRCDPISEHNRLYWYRQTLGQGPEFLTYFQNEAQLEKSRLLSDRFSAERPKGSFSTLEIQRTEQGDSAMYLCASSLDFQGLTEKLFFGSGTQLSVL.

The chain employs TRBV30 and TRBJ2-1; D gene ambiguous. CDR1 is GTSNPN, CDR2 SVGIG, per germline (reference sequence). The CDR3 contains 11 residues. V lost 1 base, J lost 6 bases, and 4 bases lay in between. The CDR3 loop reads CAWSAFNEQFF. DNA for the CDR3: TGTGCCTGGAGTGCATTCAATGAGCAGTTCTTC.

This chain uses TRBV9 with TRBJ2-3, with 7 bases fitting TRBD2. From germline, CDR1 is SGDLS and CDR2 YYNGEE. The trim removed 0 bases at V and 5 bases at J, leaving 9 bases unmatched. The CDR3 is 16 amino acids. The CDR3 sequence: CASSVASGRAEDTQYF. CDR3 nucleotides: TGTGCCAGCAGCGTAGCCTCGGGGAGGGCTGAAGATACGCAGTATTTT. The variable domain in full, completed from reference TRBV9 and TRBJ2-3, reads DSGVTQTPKHLITATGQRVTLRCSPRSGDLSVYWYQQSLDQGLQFLIQYYNGEERAKGNILERFSAQQFPDLHSELNLSSLELGDSALYFCASSVASGRAEDTQYFGPGTRLTVL.

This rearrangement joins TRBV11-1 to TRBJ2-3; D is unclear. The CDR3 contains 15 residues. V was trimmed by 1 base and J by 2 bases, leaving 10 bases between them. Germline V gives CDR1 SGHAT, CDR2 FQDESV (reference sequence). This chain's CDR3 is CASSLEWRFTDTQYF. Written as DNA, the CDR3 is TGTGCCAGCAGCTTAGAATGGCGGTTCACAGATACGCAGTATTTT.

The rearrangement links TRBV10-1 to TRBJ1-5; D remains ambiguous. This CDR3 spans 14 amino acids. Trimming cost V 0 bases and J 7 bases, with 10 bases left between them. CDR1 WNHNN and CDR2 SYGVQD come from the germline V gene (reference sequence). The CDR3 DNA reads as TGCGCCAGCAGTGAGTCAGGTCTCGGGCAGCCCCAGCATTTT. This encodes CASSESGLGQPQHF.

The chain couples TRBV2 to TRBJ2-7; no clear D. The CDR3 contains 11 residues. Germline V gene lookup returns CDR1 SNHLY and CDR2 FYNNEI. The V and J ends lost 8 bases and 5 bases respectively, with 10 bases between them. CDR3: CASSTVDEQYF. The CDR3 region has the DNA TGTGCCAGCTCGACTGTAGACGAGCAGTACTTC.

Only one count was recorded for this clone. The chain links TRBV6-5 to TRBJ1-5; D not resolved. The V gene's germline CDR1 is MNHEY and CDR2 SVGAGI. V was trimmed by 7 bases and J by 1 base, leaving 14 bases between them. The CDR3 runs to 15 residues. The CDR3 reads CASNPDTASNQPQHF. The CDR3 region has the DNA TGTGCCAGCAATCCCGACACGGCGAGCAATCAGCCCCAGCATTTT.

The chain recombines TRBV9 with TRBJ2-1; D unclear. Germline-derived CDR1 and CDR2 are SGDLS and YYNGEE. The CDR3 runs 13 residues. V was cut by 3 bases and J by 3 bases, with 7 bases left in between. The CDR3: CASSANIYNEQFF. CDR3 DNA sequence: TGTGCCAGCAGCGCCAACATCTACAATGAGCAGTTCTTC.

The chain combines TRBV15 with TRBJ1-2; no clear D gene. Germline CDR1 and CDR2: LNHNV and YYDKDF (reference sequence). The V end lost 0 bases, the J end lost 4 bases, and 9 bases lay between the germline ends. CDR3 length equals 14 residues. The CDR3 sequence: CATSRDIGGYGYTF. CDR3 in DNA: TGTGCCACCAGCAGAGATATCGGAGGCTATGGCTACACCTTC.

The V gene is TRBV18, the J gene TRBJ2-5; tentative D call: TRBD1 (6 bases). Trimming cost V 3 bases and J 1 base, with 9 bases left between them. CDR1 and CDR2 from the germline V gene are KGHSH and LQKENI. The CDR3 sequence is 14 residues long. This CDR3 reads CASSPTGIQETQYF. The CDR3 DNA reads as TGTGCCAGCTCACCTACAGGGATCCAAGAGACCCAGTACTTC.

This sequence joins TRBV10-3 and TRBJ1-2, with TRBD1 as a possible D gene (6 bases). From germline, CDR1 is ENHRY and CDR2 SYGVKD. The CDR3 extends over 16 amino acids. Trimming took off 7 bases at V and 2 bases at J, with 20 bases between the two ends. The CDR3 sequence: CAITPGGAELNYGYTF. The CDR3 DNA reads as TGTGCCATCACTCCCGGGGGGGCGGAACTAAACTATGGCTACACCTTC.